The 6 T cell receptor beta chains in this list originate from one sample, sequenced in a study of shared clonotypes between healthy human individuals. CD45RO-negative cells were positively selected for CCR7, leaving out terminally differentiated effector memory CD45RA+ cells. Sequenced by immunoSEQ multiplex PCR; TCRdb stores in-frame clones only, minus some. In the table there are hundreds of thousands of clones, 80% to 95% of which are singletons. Material for sequencing was naive CD8+ T cells sorted from blood. The receptors stem from a man aged 25 to 40 in good health.

V is TRBV7-3 and J is TRBJ2-2, with D uncertain. Germline V gene lookup returns CDR1 SGHTA and CDR2 FQGTGA. Trimming cost V 5 bases and J 7 bases, with 14 bases left between them. The CDR3 loop spans 14 amino acids. The chain's CDR3 is CASSLDFGVGELFF. The CDR3, as DNA: TGTGCCAGCAGCCTAGATTTTGGAGTCGGGGAGCTGTTTTTT. Based on the CDR3 plus reference TRBV7-3 and TRBJ2-2, the full variable domain is GAGVSQTPSNKVTEKGKYVELRCDPISGHTALYWYRQSLGQGPEFLIYFQGTGAADDSGLPNDRFFAVRPEGSVSTLKIQRTERGDSAVYLCASSLDFGVGELFFGEGSRLTVL.

V usage is TRBV10-3 and J usage is TRBJ2-3, with TRBD2 matching over 7 bases. Germline V gives CDR1 ENHRY, CDR2 SYGVKD. The V gene end was trimmed by 2 bases and the J gene end by 5 bases; junction bases not matched to a gene: 7. The CDR3 length is 15 residues. CDR3 in amino acids: CAISEPGLVGDTQYF. The CDR3 bases are TGTGCCATCAGTGAGCCCGGACTAGTAGGAGATACGCAGTATTTT.

The chain is built from TRBV15 and TRBJ2-1; D gene ambiguous. CDR1 is LNHNV, CDR2 YYDKDF, per germline (reference sequence). CDR3 length: 18 amino acids. V gave up 0 bases and J gave up 6 bases, with 21 bases separating them. CDR3 sequence: CATSRDAPIVLQSNEQFF. The CDR3 region has the DNA TGTGCCACCAGCAGAGATGCCCCTATAGTACTCCAGAGCAATGAGCAGTTCTTC.

This chain uses TRBV9 with TRBJ2-5, with TRBD1 matching over 8 bases. The CDR3 is 15 amino acids. Germline V CDR1 and CDR2: SGDLS, YYNGEE. J gave up 5 bases and V 0 bases, and 6 bases lay outside the gene matches. This CDR3 reads CASSVDGRGRETQYF. In DNA form, the CDR3 reads TGTGCCAGCAGCGTAGATGGCAGGGGGCGGGAGACCCAGTACTTC. The full variable domain, its missing parts supplied by reference TRBV9 and TRBJ2-5, is DSGVTQTPKHLITATGQRVTLRCSPRSGDLSVYWYQQSLDQGLQFLIQYYNGEERAKGNILERFSAQQFPDLHSELNLSSLELGDSALYFCASSVDGRGRETQYFGPGTRLLVL.

As regards this clone: This CDR3 is also generated by other DNA sequences in the sample. This chain joins TRBV9 and TRBJ2-7; D is unresolved. The CDR3 has 14 residues. Trimming took 0 bases from V and 0 from J, leaving 7 bases between them. CDR1 and CDR2 from the germline V gene are SGDLS and YYNGEE. CDR3 sequence reads: CASSVGESSYEQYF. CDR3 bases: TGTGCCAGCAGCGTAGGGGAATCCTCCTACGAGCAGTACTTC.

This chain connects TRBV13 to TRBJ2-3; 10 nucleotides align to TRBD1. With 4 bases clipped from V and 4 bases from J, the junction kept 8 bases outside the gene matches. The CDR3 length is 16 residues. CDR1 and CDR2 from the germline V gene are PRHDT and FYEKMQ (reference sequence). The CDR3 reads CASSSTGGAPSDTQYF. The CDR3 nucleotides are TGTGCCAGCAGCTCGACAGGGGGCGCCCCTTCAGATACGCAGTATTTT.